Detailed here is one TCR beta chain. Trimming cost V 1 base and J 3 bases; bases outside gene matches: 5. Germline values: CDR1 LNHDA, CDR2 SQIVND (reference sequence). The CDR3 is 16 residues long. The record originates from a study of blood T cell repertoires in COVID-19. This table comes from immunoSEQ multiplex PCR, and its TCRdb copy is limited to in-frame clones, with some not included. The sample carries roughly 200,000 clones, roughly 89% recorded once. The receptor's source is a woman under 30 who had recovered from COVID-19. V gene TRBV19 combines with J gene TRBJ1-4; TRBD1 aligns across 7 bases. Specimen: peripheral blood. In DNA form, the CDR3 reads TGTGCCAGTAGTATAGCTGGGACAGAGCCTAATGAAAAACTGTTTTTT. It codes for CASSIAGTEPNEKLFF.